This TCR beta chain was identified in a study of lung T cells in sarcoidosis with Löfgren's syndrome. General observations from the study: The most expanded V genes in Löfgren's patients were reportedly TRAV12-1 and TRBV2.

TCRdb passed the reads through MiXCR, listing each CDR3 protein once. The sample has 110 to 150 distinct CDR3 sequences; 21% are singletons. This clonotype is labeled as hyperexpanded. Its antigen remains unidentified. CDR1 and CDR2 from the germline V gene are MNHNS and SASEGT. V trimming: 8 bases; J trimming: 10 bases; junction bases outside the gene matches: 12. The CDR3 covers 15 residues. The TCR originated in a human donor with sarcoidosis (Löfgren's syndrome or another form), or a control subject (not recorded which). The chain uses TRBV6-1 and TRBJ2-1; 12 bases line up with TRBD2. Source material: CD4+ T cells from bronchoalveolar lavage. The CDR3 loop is CASGALAGGQGEQFF. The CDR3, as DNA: TGTGCCAGCGGAGCCCTAGCGGGAGGGCAAGGCGAGCAGTTCTTC.